The TCR beta chain under discussion was sequenced for a study of shared clonotypes between healthy human individuals (dated by TCRdb to about 2020). Regarding the research as a whole: A couple of women and a few men aged 18 to 49 years were included in the cohort. For each donor, CD4 naive and CD4 memory were each given three plates, CD8 naive was given two plates, and CD8 memory was given one plate. To estimate repertoire size and how much clonotypes are shared between individuals, the study performed deep sequencing of blood TCR repertoires from five healthy adults. Libraries were prepared and TCR repertoires were sequenced by different laboratories using diverse techniques, in order to increase sequencing depth and limit assay-specific biases. Per donor, leukapheresis produced somewhere between about 0.94 and 9 billion PBMCs.

In regard to this clone: Its binding antigen is unknown. The input lacks base qualities; no much larger clone sits a single base away.

The donors were healthy, HIV-negative adults with no recently reported acute infections or vaccinations. All donors were Caucasian adults living in Nashville, Tennessee, USA. CD4+ T cells were enriched by magnetic negative selection, after which naive cells were positively selected on CD45RA and the negative fraction was taken as the memory subset. Blood was collected by leukapheresis, and PBMCs were isolated by Ficoll-Histopaque density gradient centrifugation and then cryopreserved in liquid nitrogen vapor phase. Purity and quantity of every magnetically sorted T cell population were checked by analytical flow cytometry. Genomic DNA was isolated from every sorted fraction and measured by UV absorbance on a Nanodrop 2000c. The CDR3 runs 13 residues from the cysteine to the phenylalanine. The DNA shown is the 39-base CDR3, in frame from base 1. Taken from the germline V gene, the CDR1 and CDR2 loops are SGHTA and FQGNSA. The junction carries 10 bases between V and J, which are trimmed by 2 bases and 6 bases respectively.

TCR CDR3 regions were amplified from genomic DNA by multiplex PCR using the deep immunoSEQ assay. Genomic DNA extracted from each cell subset was distributed evenly over all wells of several immunoSEQ 96-well plates, and each plate served as one replicate. Each replicate PCR for sorted subsets received about 210 ng genomic DNA, equal to about 30,000 T cell genomes. Purified libraries were measured with a Qubit 3.0 fluorometer, size-checked on a Bioanalyzer 2100, and measured again with the KAPA Library Quantification kit. A separate single-read 150-cycle Illumina NextSeq 550 flow cell was used to sequence each immunoSEQ 96-well plate. The authors processed their data as follows. Because only junctional sequences without quality scores were contained in the immunoSEQ output, filtering matching that applied to full-length reads could not be performed. Sequences were annotated with PyIR, a Python wrapper for IgBLAST v1.9, using IMGT germline references to assign V/J genes and CDR3. Any read was removed if the V/J assignment was weak (E-value above 1e-6), the CDR3 was missing, or the read contained stop codons, out-of-frame junctions, or ambiguous translated residues. V3J clonotypes were defined by identical inferred V gene, J gene, and CDR3 amino acid sequence. To compute the percentage overlap between repertoires, the number of shared unique clonotypes was divided by the size of the smaller repertoire. RTK rarefaction, the Chao1 estimator, and Recon v2.1 estimates of unobserved clonotypes were used to assess repertoire richness. For all TCRbeta clonotypes obtained by the gDNA method from a few donors, generation probabilities were computed with OLGA. This is the immuneACCESS table as TCRdb keeps it, with only in-frame sequences that have V and J called. A part of the clones is gone; compared with another copy, unresolved V genes explain less than half, and the rest is unexplained. V, J and clone size are taken as reported in that table, and D and trimming were inferred from the DNA itself. The sample table contains approximately 700,000 clones; only one count was recorded for approximately 73% of them. Under 2% of the sample is taken by the ten largest.

Summary of the overall study and its limitations: Compared with non-shared clonotypes, clonotypes shared by all four sorted-subset donors had higher generation probabilities. Even with the large sequencing depth, rarefaction of the sorted-subset datasets indicated that sequencing was incomplete. The small number of donors limited the genetic and exposure-history diversity represented. Based on pairwise subsampling, the degree of clonotype sharing among donors was expected to be affected by sequencing depth. Sampling was restricted to blood, and TCR repertoires in tissue are likely to differ from TCR repertoires in blood. When a handful of donors were compared, the shared fraction of clonotypes was roughly 5% for naive CD4, around 3.5% for naive CD8, 2% to 2.5% for memory CD4, and 0.4% for memory CD8. Naive subsets generally had larger estimated clonotype richness than memory subsets did.

This sequence was found in a woman in her twenties or thirties in good health. Material: memory CD4+ T cells sorted from blood. The intended sense of this specimen's cell subset or site label: CD45RA-negative fraction. The sequence is built from TRBV7-2 and TRBJ1-2; the D gene identity is not certain. The CDR3 in this case is CASSLTLPNGYTF. In nucleotide form, the sequence is TGTGCCAGCAGCTTAACTCTCCCCAATGGCTACACCTTC.